The rows below give T cell receptor beta chains drawn from one sample of a study of T cell responses to AZD1222 COVID-19 vaccine. Generated by immunoSEQ multiplex PCR, the TCRdb table keeps only in-frame clones and is missing some. The sample shows tens of thousands of clones, around 87% of them seen only once. Sequenced here: peripheral blood, sampled on day 0 of MenACWY control vaccination. These receptors were collected from an adult in good health. Both conserved end residues are part of each CDR3. A D gene is named only where the DNA matches it firmly. Rows give clone size only sometimes, using once, few, many, or a class for an expanded clone.

TRBJ2-1,TRBV7-9,-,-,TGTGCCAGCCGACCCCCAGAGTGGGACAATGAGCAGTTCTTC,CASRPPEWDNEQFF
TRBJ1-5,TRBV28,-,-,TGTGCCAGCAGTTTTGCCCCCGGACAGCCACAAGCCCAGCATTTT,CASSFAPGQPQAQHF
TRBJ1-5,TRBV5-6,once,-,TGTGCCAGCAGCTTGGCCGACGTGCATCAGCCCCAGCATTTT,CASSLADVHQPQHF
TRBJ2-3,TRBV3-1/TRBV3-2,-,TRBD2,TGTGCCAGCAGCCAAGGTAGCGGGACGAGAGATACGCAGTATTTT,CASSQGSGTRDTQYF
TRBJ2-5,TRBV28,-,TRBD2,TGTGCCAGCAGCCGGGGGGAAGAGACCCAGTACTTC,CASSRGEETQYF
TRBJ1-6,TRBV11-2,-,-,TGTGCCAGCAGCTCGCAATATAACAGGGAAGAGAATTCACCCCTCCACTTT,CASSSQYNREENSPLHF
TRBJ2-1,TRBV28,-,TRBD1,TGTGCCAGCAAGGATGGGGACAGGGAGCCTTCGGACAATGAGCAGTTCTTC,CASKDGDREPSDNEQFF
TRBJ2-2,TRBV7-2,-,TRBD2,TGTGCCAGCAGCTCTTCTAGCGGGGGTACCGGGGAGCTGTTTTTT,CASSSSSGGTGELFF
TRBJ2-2,TRBV7-9,-,TRBD1,TGTGCCAGCAGCCCCGGGACAGGGAACACCGGGGAGCTGTTTTTT,CASSPGTGNTGELFF
TRBJ2-5,TRBV20-1,-,-,TGCAGTGCTAGAGATCGCGGGACCCAGTACTTC,CSARDRGTQYF
TRBJ1-5,TRBV24-1,-,TRBD1,TGTGCCACCAGTGAACAGGGGGGCGTCAATCAGCCCCAGCATTTT,CATSEQGGVNQPQHF
TRBJ2-3,TRBV10-1,-,-,TGCGCCAGCAGTGAGCCTTCGCGGGAAGGGGGTACGCAGTATTTT,CASSEPSREGGTQYF
TRBJ1-3,TRBV5-1,few,-,TGCGCCAGCAGGGGGGCAGCCGGAAACACCATATATTTT,CASRGAAGNTIYF
TRBJ2-3,TRBV5-8,-,-,TGTGCCAGCAGCCTTGGGTCAGGGAGAACGTCCACAGATACGCAGTATTTT,CASSLGSGRTSTDTQYF
TRBJ2-7,TRBV28,few,-,TGTGCCAGCAAGCGGAGGACCTACGAGCAGTACTTC,CASKRRTYEQYF
TRBJ2-3,TRBV30,-,-,TGTGCCTGGACGACAGGAATTAGCACAGATACGCAGTATTTT,CAWTTGISTDTQYF
TRBJ1-2,TRBV7-9,-,-,TGTGCCGCCGGCGGCTACACCTTC,CAAGGYTF
TRBJ1-6,TRBV28,-,-,TGTGCCAGCAGTTTCTCGGGAAGGTTGGTCCCCCTCCACTTT,CASSFSGRLVPLHF
TRBJ1-4,TRBV3-1/TRBV3-2,-,-,TGTGCCAGCAGCTCGGCCAGGGAAAGGAATGAAAAACTGTTTTTT,CASSSARERNEKLFF
TRBJ2-1,TRBV14,once,-,TGTGCCAGCAGCCACCGGGGTTACAATGAGCAGTTCTTC,CASSHRGYNEQFF
TRBJ2-3,TRBV7-3,few,-,TGTGCCAGCAGCGCGGATAGAGGAGATACGCAGTATTTT,CASSADRGDTQYF
TRBJ2-7,TRBV10-3,-,TRBD2,TGTGCCATCAGTGAGGGGACTAGCGGGGCCTACGAGCAGTACTTC,CAISEGTSGAYEQYF
TRBJ1-2,TRBV9,-,TRBD1,TGTGCCAGCAGCGTGGGGACAGGGGGCCACTATGGCTACACCTTC,CASSVGTGGHYGYTF
TRBJ1-1,TRBV10-3,-,-,TGTGCCACCACGTTAGCAGGGATGAACACTGAAGCTTTCTTT,CATTLAGMNTEAFF
TRBJ1-1,TRBV24-1,-,-,TGTGCCACCAGTGACCCGGACGGATCGGAAGCTTTCTTT,CATSDPDGSEAFF
TRBJ2-3,TRBV12-5,once,TRBD1,TGTGCTAGTGGTTCCCCCGGGACAGGGATTTTCTCAGATATGAATACGCAGTATTTT,CASGSPGTGIFSDMNTQYF
TRBJ1-3,TRBV6-5,-,-,TGTGCCAGCAGGTTACAGGCGTCCTCTGGAAACACCATATATTTT,CASRLQASSGNTIYF
TRBJ1-4,TRBV21-1,-,-,TGTGCCAGCAGCAAATATTGGCCTAGTCCTGCAACTAATGAAAAACTGTTTTTT,CASSKYWPSPATNEKLFF
TRBJ1-2,TRBV6-5,-,-,TGTGCCAGCAGAGGGAATGGCTACACCTTC,CASRGNGYTF
TRBJ2-1,TRBV9,-,TRBD2,TGTGCCAGCAGCGCACGACTAGCTCTATACAATGAGCAGTTCTTC,CASSARLALYNEQFF
TRBJ2-2,TRBV15,-,TRBD1,TGTGCCACCAGCACATCCATTGGGACAGTTGCAAACACCGGGGAGCTGTTTTTT,CATSTSIGTVANTGELFF
TRBJ1-4,TRBV27,-,-,TGTGCCAGCAGTTTCCAAGGGGCTGGAGAAAAACTGTTTTTT,CASSFQGAGEKLFF
TRBJ1-1,TRBV28,-,-,TGTGCCAGCAAGGGGCCGGCTGAAGCTTTCTTT,CASKGPAEAFF
TRBJ1-1,TRBV7-9,-,-,TGTGCCAGCAGGACAGACAGTCAAGCTTTCTTT,CASRTDSQAFF
TRBJ1-5,TRBV30,-,-,TGTGCCTGGTCAAATACGGATCAGCCCCAGCATTTT,CAWSNTDQPQHF
TRBJ1-6,TRBV6-5,-,-,TGTGCCAGCAGGGGCACGGGGTCGGGCTCACCCCTCCACTTT,CASRGTGSGSPLHF
TRBJ2-7,TRBV28,-,TRBD1,TGTGCCACCGGGACAGGGGGACGGGAGCAGTACTTC,CATGTGGREQYF
TRBJ2-7,TRBV27,-,TRBD2,TGTGCCAGCAGGGGACTAGCCTGGGACGAGCAGTACTTC,CASRGLAWDEQYF
TRBJ2-5,TRBV7-3,-,-,TGTGCCAGCAGCTTCGGCGGGGACGAGACCCAGTACTTC,CASSFGGDETQYF
TRBJ2-2,TRBV11-2,-,TRBD1,TGTGCCAGCAGCTCCTGGGGACAGGGGGCCGGGGAGCTGTTTTTT,CASSSWGQGAGELFF
TRBJ1-2,TRBV9,-,TRBD1,TGTGCCAGCAGCGCCCAGACAGGGACGAGCTATGGCTACACCTTC,CASSAQTGTSYGYTF
TRBJ2-7,TRBV28,-,-,TGTGCCAGCAGCCGCAGCCGACATGGGCAGTACTTC,CASSRSRHGQYF
TRBJ1-4,TRBV15,once,-,TGTGCCACCAGCAGAGACTCGGGGGCGGCTAATGAAAAACTGTTTTTT,CATSRDSGAANEKLFF
TRBJ1-1,TRBV28,-,-,TGTGCCAGCAGTTTATACAGTCTGAACACTGAAGCTTTCTTT,CASSLYSLNTEAFF
TRBJ1-5,TRBV3-1/TRBV3-2,-,-,TGTGCCAGCAGCCAAGGATATCAGCCCCAGCATTTT,CASSQGYQPQHF
TRBJ2-2,TRBV5-1,-,-,TGCGCCAGCAGCCTCGACCCTCCCAACACCGGGGAGCTGTTTTTT,CASSLDPPNTGELFF
TRBJ2-7,TRBV19,few,TRBD2,TGTGCCAGTAGTCCGGCTAGCGGGGGACACTACGAGCAGTACTTC,CASSPASGGHYEQYF